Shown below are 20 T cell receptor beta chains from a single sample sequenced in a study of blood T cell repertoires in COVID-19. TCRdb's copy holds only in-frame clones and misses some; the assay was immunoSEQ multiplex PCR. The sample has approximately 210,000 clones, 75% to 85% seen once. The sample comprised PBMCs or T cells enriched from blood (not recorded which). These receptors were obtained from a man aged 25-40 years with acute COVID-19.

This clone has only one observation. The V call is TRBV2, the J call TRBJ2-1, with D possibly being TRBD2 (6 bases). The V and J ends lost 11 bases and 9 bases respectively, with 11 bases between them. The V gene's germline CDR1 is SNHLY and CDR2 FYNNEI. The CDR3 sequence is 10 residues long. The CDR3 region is CAGAGTEQFF. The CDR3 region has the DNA TGTGCCGGGGCGGGGACTGAGCAGTTCTTC.

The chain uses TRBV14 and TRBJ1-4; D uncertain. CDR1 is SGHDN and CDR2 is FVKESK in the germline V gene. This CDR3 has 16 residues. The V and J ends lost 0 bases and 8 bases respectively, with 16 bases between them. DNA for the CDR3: TGTGCCAGCAGCCAAGATTACGAAGCGCTCCCGGAAAAACTGTTTTTT. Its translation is CASSQDYEALPEKLFF.

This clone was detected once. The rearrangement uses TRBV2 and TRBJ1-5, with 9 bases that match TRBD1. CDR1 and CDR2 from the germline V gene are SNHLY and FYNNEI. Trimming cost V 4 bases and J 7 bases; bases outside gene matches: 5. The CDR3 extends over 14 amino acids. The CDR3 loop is CASSVPGQGQPQHF. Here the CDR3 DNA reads TGTGCCAGCAGTGTTCCGGGACAGGGCCAGCCCCAGCATTTT. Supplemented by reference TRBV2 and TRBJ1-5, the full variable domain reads EPEVTQTPSHQVTQMGQEVILRCVPISNHLYFYWYRQILGQKVEFLVSFYNNEISEKSEIFDDQFSVERPDGSNFTLKIRSTKLEDSAMYFCASSVPGQGQPQHFGDGTRLSIL.

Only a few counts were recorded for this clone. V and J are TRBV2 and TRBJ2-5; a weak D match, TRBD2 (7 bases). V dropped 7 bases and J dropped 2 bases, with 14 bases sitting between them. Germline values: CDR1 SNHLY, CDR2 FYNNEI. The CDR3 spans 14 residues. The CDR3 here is CASNSGGQQETQYF. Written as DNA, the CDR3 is TGTGCCAGCAATTCCGGGGGGCAGCAAGAGACCCAGTACTTC. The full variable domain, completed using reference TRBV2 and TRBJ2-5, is EPEVTQTPSHQVTQMGQEVILRCVPISNHLYFYWYRQILGQKVEFLVSFYNNEISEKSEIFDDQFSVERPDGSNFTLKIRSTKLEDSAMYFCASNSGGQQETQYFGPGTRLLVL.

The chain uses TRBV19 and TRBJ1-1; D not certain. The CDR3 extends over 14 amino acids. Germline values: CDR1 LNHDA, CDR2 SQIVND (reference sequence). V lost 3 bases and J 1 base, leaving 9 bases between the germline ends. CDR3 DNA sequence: TGTGCCAGTAGTATCGGGGTTCCGAACACTGAAGCTTTCTTT. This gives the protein CASSIGVPNTEAFF.

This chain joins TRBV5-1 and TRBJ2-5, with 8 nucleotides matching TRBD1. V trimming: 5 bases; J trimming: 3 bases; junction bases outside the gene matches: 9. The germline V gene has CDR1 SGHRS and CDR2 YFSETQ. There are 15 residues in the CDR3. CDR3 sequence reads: CASSVAGGKEETQYF. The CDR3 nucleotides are TGCGCCAGCAGTGTGGCAGGGGGCAAAGAAGAGACCCAGTACTTC. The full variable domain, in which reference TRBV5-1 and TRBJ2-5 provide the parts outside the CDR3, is KAGVTQTPRYLIKTRGQQVTLSCSPISGHRSVSWYQQTPGQGLQFLFEYFSETQRNKGNFPGRFSGRQFSNSRSEMNVSTLELGDSALYLCASSVAGGKEETQYFGPGTRLLVL.

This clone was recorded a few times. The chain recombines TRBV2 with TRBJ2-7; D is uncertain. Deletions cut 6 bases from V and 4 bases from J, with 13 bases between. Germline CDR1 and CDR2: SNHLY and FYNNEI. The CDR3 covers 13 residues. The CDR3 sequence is CASSPAPRYEQYF. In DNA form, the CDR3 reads TGTGCCAGCAGCCCCGCCCCGCGATACGAGCAGTACTTC.

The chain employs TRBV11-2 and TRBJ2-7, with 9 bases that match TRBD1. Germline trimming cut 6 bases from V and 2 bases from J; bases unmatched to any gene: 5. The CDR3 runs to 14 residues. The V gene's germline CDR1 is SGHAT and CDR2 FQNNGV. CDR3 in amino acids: CASSSGTGTYEQYF. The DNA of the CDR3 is TGTGCCAGCAGTTCCGGGACAGGGACCTACGAGCAGTACTTC.

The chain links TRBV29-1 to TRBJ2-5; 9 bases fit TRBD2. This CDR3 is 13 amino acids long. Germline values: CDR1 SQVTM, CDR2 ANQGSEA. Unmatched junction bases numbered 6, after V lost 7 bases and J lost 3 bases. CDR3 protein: CSGIPSGEETQYF. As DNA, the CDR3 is TGCAGCGGGATCCCTAGCGGGGAAGAGACCCAGTACTTC.

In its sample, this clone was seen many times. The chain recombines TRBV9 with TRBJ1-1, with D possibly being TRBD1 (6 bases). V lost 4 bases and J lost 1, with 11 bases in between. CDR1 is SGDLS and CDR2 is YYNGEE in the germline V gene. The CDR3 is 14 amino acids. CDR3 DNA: TGTGCCAGCAGCCCCCTGGGGGCGAACACTGAAGCTTTCTTT. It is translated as CASSPLGANTEAFF.

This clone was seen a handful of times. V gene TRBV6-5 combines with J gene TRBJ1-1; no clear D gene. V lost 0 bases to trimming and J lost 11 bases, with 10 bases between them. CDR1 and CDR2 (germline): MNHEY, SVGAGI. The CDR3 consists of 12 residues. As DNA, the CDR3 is TGTGCCAGCAGTTACTCCTTGGGCAGGGCTTTCTTT. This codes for CASSYSLGRAFF.

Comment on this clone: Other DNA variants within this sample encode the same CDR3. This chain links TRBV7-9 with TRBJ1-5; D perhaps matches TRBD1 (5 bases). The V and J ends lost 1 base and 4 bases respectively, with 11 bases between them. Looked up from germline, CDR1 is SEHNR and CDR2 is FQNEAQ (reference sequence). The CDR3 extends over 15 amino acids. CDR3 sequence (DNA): TGTGCCAGCAGCTTAGGGGGGGGAGCTAATCAGCCCCAGCATTTT. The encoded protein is CASSLGGGANQPQHF.

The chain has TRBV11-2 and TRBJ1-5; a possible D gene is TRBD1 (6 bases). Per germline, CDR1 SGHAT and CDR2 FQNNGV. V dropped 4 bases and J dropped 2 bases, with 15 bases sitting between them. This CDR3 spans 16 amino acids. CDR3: CASSSPSTGGNQPQHF. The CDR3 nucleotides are TGTGCCAGCAGCTCACCTTCGACAGGCGGCAATCAGCCCCAGCATTTT. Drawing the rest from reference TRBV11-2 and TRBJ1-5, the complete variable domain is EAGVAQSPRYKIIEKRQSVAFWCNPISGHATLYWYQQILGQGPKLLIQFQNNGVVDDSQLPKDRFSAERLKGVDSTLKIQPAKLEDSAVYLCASSSPSTGGNQPQHFGDGTRLSIL.

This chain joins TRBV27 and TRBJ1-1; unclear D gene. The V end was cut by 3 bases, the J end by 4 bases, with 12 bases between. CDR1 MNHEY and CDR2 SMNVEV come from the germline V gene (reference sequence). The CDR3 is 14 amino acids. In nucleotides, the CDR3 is TGTGCCAGCAGTTTGGTAGCGGCGTTCACTGAAGCTTTCTTT. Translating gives CASSLVAAFTEAFF.

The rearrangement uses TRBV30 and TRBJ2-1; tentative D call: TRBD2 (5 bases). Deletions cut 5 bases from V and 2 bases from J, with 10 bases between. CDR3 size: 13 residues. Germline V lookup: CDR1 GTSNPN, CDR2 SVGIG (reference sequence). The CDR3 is CAWDPGAYNEQFF. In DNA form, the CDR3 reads TGTGCCTGGGACCCCGGGGCCTACAATGAGCAGTTCTTC. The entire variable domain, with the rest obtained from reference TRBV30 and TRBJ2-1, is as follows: SQTIHQWPATLVQPVGSPLSLECTVEGTSNPNLYWYRQAAGRGLQLLFYSVGIGQISSEVPQNLSASRPQDRQFILSSKKLLLSDSGFYLCAWDPGAYNEQFFGPGTRLTVL.

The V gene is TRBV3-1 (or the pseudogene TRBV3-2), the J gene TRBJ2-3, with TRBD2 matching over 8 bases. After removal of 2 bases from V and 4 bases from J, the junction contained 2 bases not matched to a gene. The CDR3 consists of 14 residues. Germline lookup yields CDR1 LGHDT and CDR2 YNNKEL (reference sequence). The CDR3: CASSQMRGADTQYF. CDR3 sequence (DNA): TGTGCCAGCAGCCAAATGCGGGGGGCAGATACGCAGTATTTT.

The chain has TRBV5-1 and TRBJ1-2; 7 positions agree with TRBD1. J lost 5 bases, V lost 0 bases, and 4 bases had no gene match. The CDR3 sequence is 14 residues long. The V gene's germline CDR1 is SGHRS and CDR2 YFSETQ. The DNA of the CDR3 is TGCGCCAGCAGCTTGGAGGGCAGGGGGTATGGCTACACCTTC. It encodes CASSLEGRGYGYTF.

The CDR3 bases are TGTGCCAGCAGTAACGGGATTAATAGCAATCAGCCCCAGCATTTT. Amino acids: CASSNGINSNQPQHF. The rearrangement uses TRBV2 and TRBJ1-5; no clear D. V lost 5 bases and J 0 bases, leaving 11 bases between the germline ends. CDR3 length: 15 amino acids. Germline V lookup: CDR1 SNHLY, CDR2 FYNNEI.

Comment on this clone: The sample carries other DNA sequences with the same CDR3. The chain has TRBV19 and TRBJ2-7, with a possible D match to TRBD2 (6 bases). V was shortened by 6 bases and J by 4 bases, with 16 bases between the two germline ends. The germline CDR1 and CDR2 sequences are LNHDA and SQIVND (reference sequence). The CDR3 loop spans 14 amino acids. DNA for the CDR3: TGTGCCAGTAGCATCCGGGACGGAGGGTACGAGCAGTACTTC. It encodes CASSIRDGGYEQYF.

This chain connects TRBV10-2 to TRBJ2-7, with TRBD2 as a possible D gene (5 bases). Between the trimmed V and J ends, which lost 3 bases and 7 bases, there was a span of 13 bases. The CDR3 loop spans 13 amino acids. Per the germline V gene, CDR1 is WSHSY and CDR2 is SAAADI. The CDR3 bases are TGCGCCAGCAGTGAATTCCTCCCGGGGGAGCAGTACTTC. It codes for CASSEFLPGEQYF.